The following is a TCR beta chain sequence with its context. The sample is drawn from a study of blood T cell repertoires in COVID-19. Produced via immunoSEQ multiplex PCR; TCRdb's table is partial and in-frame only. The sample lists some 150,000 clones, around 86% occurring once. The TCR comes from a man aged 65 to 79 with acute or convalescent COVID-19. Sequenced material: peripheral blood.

The CDR3 here is CATSDGQGDNSPLHF. The CDR3 DNA follows: TGTGCCACCAGTGATGGACAGGGGGATAATTCACCCCTCCACTTT. This chain joins TRBV24-1 and TRBJ1-6; TRBD1 matches at 10 bases. The CDR3 spans 15 residues. The J segment lost 5 bases and the V segment lost 3 bases, leaving 0 bases of the junction unmatched. Germline lookup yields CDR1 KGHDR and CDR2 SFDVKD.